The source of this T cell receptor (beta chain) is a study of identical twins. TCRdb re-called the 5' RACE reads through MiXCR, storing one row per CDR3 protein. The sample contains about 240,000 distinct CDR3 sequences, over 9.5% of which appear only once. General study findings and limits: Cord blood beta clonotypes that were abundant carried fewer insertions, and memory repertoires showed no such trend. Out-of-frame beta sequences exhibited a weaker degree of excess twin sharing.

This clonotype was observed a handful of times. Its target is not known. This CDR3 has 14 amino acids. Germline V gene data show CDR1 as SGHDT and CDR2 as YYEEEE. Trimming cost V 2 bases and J 8 bases, with 13 bases left between them. Healthy Caucasians provided all donations. The same sample was also used in a study of yellow fever vaccine responses in identical twins.

Material for sequencing was memory (CD45RO+) T cells sorted from blood. This TCR was recovered from a woman under 30 in good health. The V and J genes are TRBV5-6 and TRBJ1-4, with D hard to call. The CDR3 sequence: CASSFRPVEEKLFF. CDR3 coding DNA: TGTGCCAGCAGCTTTCGCCCGGTCGAGGAAAAACTGTTTTTT. The variable domain in full, completed from reference TRBV5-6 and TRBJ1-4, reads DAGVTQSPTHLIKTRGQQVTLRCSPKSGHDTVSWYQQALGQGPQFIFQYYEEEERQRGNFPDRFSGHQFPNYSSELNVNALLLGDSALYLCASSFRPVEEKLFFGSGTQLSVL.